These 9 T cell receptor beta chains were sequenced from one sample in a study of blood T cell repertoires in COVID-19. Profiling relied on immunoSEQ multiplex PCR, and the TCRdb table lists in-frame clones only, not all of them. The sample yields over 200,000 clones, around 75% seen once. The sequenced sample was peripheral blood. These receptors all stem from a human donor in a cohort sampled during active COVID-19.

This chain connects TRBV12-3 or TRBV12-4 to TRBJ1-2, with D possibly TRBD1 on 5 matching bases. V dropped 3 bases and J dropped 4 bases, with 9 bases sitting between them. The CDR3 has 13 residues. The CDR3 reads CASSFAGIYGYTF. CDR3 sequence (DNA): TGTGCCAGCAGTTTCGCAGGGATCTATGGCTACACCTTC.

The genes are TRBV19 and TRBJ2-5, with D hard to call. The CDR3 runs to 12 residues. Germline V gene sequence: CDR1 LNHDA, CDR2 SQIVND (reference sequence). Trimming pared 3 bases from V and 4 bases from J, leaving 6 bases between. DNA of the CDR3: TGTGCCAGTAGTATCCATTCAGAGACCCAGTACTTC. It is translated as CASSIHSETQYF.

The CDR3 DNA follows: TGTGCCTGGAGCGCCAAGGGACAGGGGGGCCGTGAGCAGTACTTC. Its translation is CAWSAKGQGGREQYF. The chain carries TRBV30 and TRBJ2-7; 11 bases are a match to TRBD1. CDR1 is GTSNPN, CDR2 SVGIG, per germline (reference sequence). The CDR3 sequence is 15 residues long. V dropped 3 bases and J dropped 7; count of bases not matched to a gene: 11.

The rearrangement links TRBV7-2 to TRBJ2-7; TRBD2 aligns across 9 bases. Germline loops: CDR1 SGHTA, CDR2 FQGNSA. V shed 1 base, J shed 3 bases, and the junction held 7 bases outside the gene matches. The CDR3 totals 16 residues. DNA for the CDR3: TGTGCCAGCAGCTTAGTAGCTAGCGGGACCCGCTACGAGCAGTACTTC. Encoded protein: CASSLVASGTRYEQYF.

The chain has TRBV4-3 and TRBJ1-1, with 8 nucleotides matching TRBD1. CDR1 LGHNA and CDR2 YSLEER come from the germline V gene. This CDR3 comprises 15 residues. The J segment lost 8 bases and the V segment lost 4 bases, leaving 12 bases of the junction unmatched. CDR3 sequence reads: CASSPQGARREEAFF. The CDR3 DNA reads TGCGCCAGCAGCCCCCAGGGGGCGAGACGGGAAGAAGCTTTCTTT.

The V gene is TRBV7-9, the J gene TRBJ2-7; D gene uncertain. V lost 5 bases and J 4 bases, leaving 18 bases between the germline ends. The CDR3 runs to 15 residues. In germline, CDR1 is SEHNR, CDR2 FQNEAQ (reference sequence). The CDR3 nucleotides are TGTGCCAGCAGCCCCCCCGCGGTCCCTTGGTACGAGCAGTACTTC. Translating gives CASSPPAVPWYEQYF.

The chain is built from TRBV18 and TRBJ1-4; D not certain. Trimming removed 5 bases at V and 0 bases at J, with 10 bases between. Germline loops: CDR1 KGHSH, CDR2 LQKENI. CDR3 size: 15 residues. The chain's CDR3 is CASSAPGTTNEKLFF. The CDR3 DNA follows: TGTGCCAGCTCAGCCCCGGGAACAACTAATGAAAAACTGTTTTTT.

This CDR3 reads CASRERNSNTEAFF. The DNA of the CDR3 is TGTGCCAGCAGGGAGAGAAACTCGAACACTGAAGCTTTCTTT. This chain connects TRBV7-9 to TRBJ1-1; D not resolved. CDR3 length: 14 amino acids. Per the germline V gene, CDR1 is SEHNR and CDR2 is FQNEAQ (reference sequence). V shed 6 bases and J shed 1 base, with 12 bases lying between them.

The chain links TRBV4-3 to TRBJ1-1; D gene unclear. The V end was cut by 0 bases, the J end by 0 bases, with 5 bases between. This CDR3 comprises 14 residues. Germline V gene sequence: CDR1 LGHNA, CDR2 YSLEER. CDR3 DNA: TGCGCCAGCAGCCAAGAGCAGGTGAACACTGAAGCTTTCTTT. Translated, it gives CASSQEQVNTEAFF.